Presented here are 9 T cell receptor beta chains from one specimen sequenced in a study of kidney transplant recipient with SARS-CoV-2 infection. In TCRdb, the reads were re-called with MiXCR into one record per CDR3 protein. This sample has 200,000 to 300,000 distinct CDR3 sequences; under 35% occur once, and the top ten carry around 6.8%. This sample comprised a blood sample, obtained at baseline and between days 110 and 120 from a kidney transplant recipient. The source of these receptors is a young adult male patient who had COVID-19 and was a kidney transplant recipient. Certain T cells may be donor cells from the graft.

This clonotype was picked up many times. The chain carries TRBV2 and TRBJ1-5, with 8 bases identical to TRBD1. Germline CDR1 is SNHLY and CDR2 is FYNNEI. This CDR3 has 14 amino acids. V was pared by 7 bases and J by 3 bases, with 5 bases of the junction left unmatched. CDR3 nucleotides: TGTGCCAGCACCCCGGACAGGGTCAATCAGCCCCAGCATTTT. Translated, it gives CASTPDRVNQPQHF.

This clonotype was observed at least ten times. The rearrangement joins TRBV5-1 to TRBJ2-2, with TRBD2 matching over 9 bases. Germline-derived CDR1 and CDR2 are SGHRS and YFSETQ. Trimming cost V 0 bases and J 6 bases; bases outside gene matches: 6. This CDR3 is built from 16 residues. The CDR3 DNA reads TGCGCCAGCAGCTTGGTGGCGGGAGGGCCTTCCGGGGAGCTGTTTTTT. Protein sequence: CASSLVAGGPSGELFF.

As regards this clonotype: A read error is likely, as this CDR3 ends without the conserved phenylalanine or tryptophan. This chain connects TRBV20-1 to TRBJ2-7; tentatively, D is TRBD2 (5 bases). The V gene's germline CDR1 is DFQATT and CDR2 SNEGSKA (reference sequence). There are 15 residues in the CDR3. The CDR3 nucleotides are TGCAGTGCTCGAGAAAGGGTCTGGCGGGTCGCCGAGCAGTACCTC. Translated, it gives CSARERVWRVAEQYL.

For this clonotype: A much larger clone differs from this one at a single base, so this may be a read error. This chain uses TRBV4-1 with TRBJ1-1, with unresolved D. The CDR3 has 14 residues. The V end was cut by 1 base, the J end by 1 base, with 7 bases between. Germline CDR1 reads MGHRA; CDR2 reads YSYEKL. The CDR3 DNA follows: TGCGCCAGCAGCCAAGGGGCAGCGAACACTGAAGCTTTCTTT. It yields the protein CASSQGAANTEAFF.

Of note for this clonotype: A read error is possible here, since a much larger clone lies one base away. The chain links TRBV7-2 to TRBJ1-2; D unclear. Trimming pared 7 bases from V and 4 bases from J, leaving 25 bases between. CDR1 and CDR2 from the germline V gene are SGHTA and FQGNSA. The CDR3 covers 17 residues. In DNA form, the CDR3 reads TGTGCCAGCAACCGTCGTACCAGAGACGGAAAGACCTATGGCTACACCTTC. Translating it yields CASNRRTRDGKTYGYTF. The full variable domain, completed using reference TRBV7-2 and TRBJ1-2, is GAGVSQSPSNKVTEKGKDVELRCDPISGHTALYWYRQSLGQGLEFLIYFQGNSAPDKSGLPSDRFSAERTGGSVSTLTIQRTQQEDSAVYLCASNRRTRDGKTYGYTFGSGTRLTVV.

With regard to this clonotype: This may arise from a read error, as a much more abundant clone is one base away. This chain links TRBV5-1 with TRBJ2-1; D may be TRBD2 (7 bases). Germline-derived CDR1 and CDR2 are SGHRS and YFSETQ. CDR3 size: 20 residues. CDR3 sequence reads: CASRTSAGARFETAYNERFF. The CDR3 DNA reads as TGCGCCAGCAGGACATCCGCGGGGGCAAGGTTTGAAACTGCCTACAATGAGCGGTTCTTC.

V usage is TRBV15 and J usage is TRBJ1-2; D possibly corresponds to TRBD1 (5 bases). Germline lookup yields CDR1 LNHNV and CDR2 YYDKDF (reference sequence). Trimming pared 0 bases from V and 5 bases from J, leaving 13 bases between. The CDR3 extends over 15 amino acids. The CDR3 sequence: CATSRDWGERYGYTF. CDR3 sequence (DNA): TGTGCCACCAGCAGAGATTGGGGGGAAAGGTATGGCTACACCTTC.

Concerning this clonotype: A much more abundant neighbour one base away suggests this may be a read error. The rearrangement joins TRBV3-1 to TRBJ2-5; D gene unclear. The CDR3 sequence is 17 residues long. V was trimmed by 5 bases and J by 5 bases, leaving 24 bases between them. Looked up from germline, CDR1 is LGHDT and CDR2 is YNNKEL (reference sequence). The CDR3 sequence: CASSVFGPISFSETQYF. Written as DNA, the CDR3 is TGTGCCAGCAGCGTATTCGGTCCCATTTCTTTCTCTGAGACCCAGTACTTC.

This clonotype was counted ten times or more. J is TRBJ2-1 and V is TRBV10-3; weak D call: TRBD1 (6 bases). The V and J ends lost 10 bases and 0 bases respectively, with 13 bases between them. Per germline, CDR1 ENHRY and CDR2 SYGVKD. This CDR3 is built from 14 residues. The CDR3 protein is CATRTDSSYNEQFF. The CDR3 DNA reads TGTGCCACAAGGACAGACAGCTCCTACAATGAGCAGTTCTTC.